One sample yielded the 21 T cell receptor beta chains listed below, sequenced in a study of blood T cell repertoires in COVID-19. Generated by immunoSEQ multiplex PCR, the TCRdb table keeps only in-frame clones and is missing some. The sample comprises roughly 330,000 clones, 80% to 90% of which are singletons, and less than 6.5% rests with the top ten. The material sequenced was PBMCs or T cells enriched from blood (not recorded which). These receptors were obtained from a man aged 25 to 45 who had recovered from COVID-19.

The chain is built from TRBV12-3 or TRBV12-4 and TRBJ1-2; D uncertain. Trimming pared 5 bases from V and 3 bases from J, leaving 10 bases between. CDR3 length equals 13 residues. The CDR3 region is CASSLTAYYGYTF. In DNA form, the CDR3 reads TGTGCCAGCAGTCTCACAGCATACTATGGCTACACCTTC.

The J gene is TRBJ2-5, the V gene TRBV7-2; the D is unclear. Per germline, CDR1 SGHTA and CDR2 FQGNSA. The germline V and J ends were trimmed by 5 bases and 2 bases, with 24 bases remaining between them. CDR3 length equals 18 residues. The CDR3 DNA is TGTGCCAGCAGCCCGACCGCTACTTCAATGAGGCGACAAGAGACCCAGTACTTC. The encoded protein is CASSPTATSMRRQETQYF.

The CDR3 region is CASSSTGASPDTQYF. CDR3 in DNA: TGTGCCAGCAGCTCGACAGGGGCCTCACCAGATACGCAGTATTTT. The chain joins TRBV7-3 to TRBJ2-3, with TRBD1 matching over 8 bases. The CDR3 runs 15 residues. V gave up 4 bases and J gave up 4 bases; unmatched junction bases: 7. The germline gives CDR1 SGHTA, CDR2 FQGTGA.

The rearrangement links TRBV9 to TRBJ2-3; the match to TRBD2 covers 13 bases. This CDR3 is 18 amino acids long. V gave up 4 bases and J gave up 0 bases; unmatched junction bases: 8. The germline V gene has CDR1 SGDLS and CDR2 YYNGEE. DNA of the CDR3: TGTGCCAGCAGCTTCCGGACTAGCGGGGGCTCTAGCACAGATACGCAGTATTTT. Translated, it gives CASSFRTSGGSSTDTQYF.

The gene calls are TRBV12-3 or TRBV12-4 and TRBJ1-5; tentatively, D is TRBD1 (5 bases). The CDR3 is 13 residues long. With 7 bases removed from V and 7 bases from J, the gap between germline ends came to 14 bases. The CDR3 sequence: CASTSSRVQPQHF. CDR3 nucleotide sequence: TGTGCCAGCACCTCGAGCAGGGTACAGCCCCAGCATTTT.

CDR3 loop: CASSSLEGTQPQHF. The CDR3 DNA sequence: TGTGCCAGCAGTTCCCTGGAGGGAACTCAGCCCCAGCATTTT. V gene TRBV6-2 or TRBV6-3 combines with J gene TRBJ1-5, with D hard to call. Trimming cost V 4 bases and J 6 bases, with 13 bases left between them. Germline V lookup: CDR1 MNHEY, CDR2 SVGEGT. The CDR3 is 14 amino acids.

The V and J genes are TRBV24-1 and TRBJ2-2, with TRBD2 matching 9 bases. Per the germline V gene, CDR1 is KGHDR and CDR2 is SFDVKD. Trimming at V came to 6 bases and at J to 2 bases, leaving 6 bases not matched to a gene. The CDR3 covers 16 residues. Written as DNA, the CDR3 is TGTGCCACCAGTCCTAGCGGGGCGCCTAACACCGGGGAGCTGTTTTTT. Amino acids: CATSPSGAPNTGELFF.

This chain links TRBV10-3 with TRBJ1-1; no clear D gene. The CDR3 has 13 amino acids. Germline V gives CDR1 ENHRY, CDR2 SYGVKD. V lost 10 bases, J lost 4 bases, and 16 bases lay in between. The CDR3 reads CASGRGGITEAFF. Here the CDR3 DNA reads TGTGCCAGCGGCCGGGGAGGTATCACTGAAGCTTTCTTT.

V gene TRBV27 combines with J gene TRBJ2-7; 8 nucleotides match TRBD2. Germline values: CDR1 MNHEY, CDR2 SMNVEV (reference sequence). The length of the CDR3 is 13 residues. V dropped 5 bases and J dropped 7; count of bases not matched to a gene: 7. The CDR3, as DNA: TGTGCCAGCAGTCTCCCCCCGGGGGGGGAGCAGTACTTC. It translates to CASSLPPGGEQYF.

V is TRBV11-2 and J is TRBJ1-1; weak D call: TRBD1 (5 bases). Trimming stripped 4 bases from V and 0 bases from J, with 15 bases between. The CDR3 length is 16 residues. CDR1 SGHAT and CDR2 FQNNGV come from the germline V gene. In DNA, the CDR3 is TGTGCCAGCAGCTCGACAGCTCAATTAATGAACACTGAAGCTTTCTTT. Residues: CASSSTAQLMNTEAFF.

J is TRBJ1-6 and V is TRBV5-4; maybe TRBD1 (5 bases). In germline, CDR1 is SGHNT, CDR2 YYREEE (reference sequence). The CDR3 length is 14 residues. V lost 2 bases, J lost 5 bases, and 8 bases lay in between. In nucleotides, the CDR3 is TGTGCCAGCAGCTTATTGACAGATAATTCACCCCTCCACTTT. Its translation: CASSLLTDNSPLHF.

J is TRBJ1-1 and V is TRBV5-1; 7 nucleotides line up with TRBD1. This CDR3 has 12 amino acids. Germline V gives CDR1 SGHRS, CDR2 YFSETQ. V dropped 3 bases and J dropped 7; count of bases not matched to a gene: 3. This CDR3 reads CASSWTGGEAFF. In nucleotides, the CDR3 is TGCGCCAGCAGCTGGACAGGTGGTGAAGCTTTCTTT.

The CDR3 DNA sequence: TGTGCCATCAGTGAGCCGGGGACAGGGTATGGCTACACCTTC. Translation: CAISEPGTGYGYTF. The chain couples TRBV10-3 to TRBJ1-2; 9 bases map to TRBD1. The CDR3 spans 14 residues. Trimming took 2 bases from V and 5 from J; bases not matched to a gene: 3. Per the germline V gene, CDR1 is ENHRY and CDR2 is SYGVKD.

This chain uses TRBV18 with TRBJ2-1; D uncertain. V lost 5 bases and J 1 base, leaving 12 bases between the germline ends. Germline assignment: CDR1 KGHSH and CDR2 LQKENI. The CDR3 covers 15 residues. CDR3 amino acids: CASSANRVSYNEQFF. The CDR3 DNA is TGTGCCAGCTCAGCCAACCGGGTTTCCTACAATGAGCAGTTCTTC. The whole variable domain, filled in from reference TRBV18 and TRBJ2-1, reads NAGVMQNPRHLVRRRGQEARLRCSPMKGHSHVYWYRQLPEEGLKFMVYLQKENIIDESGMPKERFSAEFPKEGPSILRIQQVVRGDSAAYFCASSANRVSYNEQFFGPGTRLTVL.

The CDR3 is CARRRGYGYTF. The CDR3 DNA reads TGTGCCAGGAGGCGCGGATATGGCTACACCTTC. J is TRBJ1-2 and V is TRBV7-2; no clear D. This CDR3 is built from 11 residues. Germline-derived CDR1 and CDR2 are SGHTA and FQGNSA. V was clipped by 9 bases and J by 5 bases, with 10 bases between them. The variable domain in full, completed from reference TRBV7-2 and TRBJ1-2, reads GAGVSQSPSNKVTEKGKDVELRCDPISGHTALYWYRQSLGQGLEFLIYFQGNSAPDKSGLPSDRFSAERTGGSVSTLTIQRTQQEDSAVYLCARRRGYGYTFGSGTRLTVV.

This clone was detected only a few times. This chain links TRBV3-1 (or the pseudogene TRBV3-2) with TRBJ2-7; D is undetermined. Germline V gene sequence: CDR1 LGHDT, CDR2 YNNKEL (reference sequence). V shed 1 base and J shed 7 bases, with 8 bases lying between them. The length of the CDR3 is 12 residues. The CDR3 region is CASSQAGQEQYF. CDR3 nucleotides: TGTGCCAGCAGCCAAGCAGGCCAAGAGCAGTACTTC.

In its sample, this clone was seen once. The rearrangement joins TRBV19 to TRBJ1-1; D is uncertain. The germline gives CDR1 LNHDA, CDR2 SQIVND (reference sequence). Deletions cut 9 bases from V and 0 bases from J, with 14 bases between. This CDR3 has 14 amino acids. CDR3 nucleotides: TGTGCCAGCAGACGGCGAGGGATGAACACTGAAGCTTTCTTT. It specifies CASRRRGMNTEAFF.

CDR3 sequence (DNA): TGTGCCAGCGAAACAGGGGGCCTTAACACCGGGGAGCTGTTTTTT. Protein sequence: CASETGGLNTGELFF. The rearrangement joins TRBV28 to TRBJ2-2; 9 bases are a match to TRBD1. CDR1 and CDR2 from the germline V gene are MDHEN and SYDVKM. The V and J ends lost 8 bases and 2 bases, in that order; junction bases with no gene match: 6. This CDR3 spans 15 amino acids. The whole variable domain, filled in from reference TRBV28 and TRBJ2-2, reads DVKVTQSSRYLVKRTGEKVFLECVQDMDHENMFWYRQDPGLGLRLIYFSYDVKMKEKGDIPEGYSVSREKKERFSLILESASTNQTSMYLCASETGGLNTGELFFGEGSRLTVL.

The genes are TRBV9 and TRBJ2-2, with 7 positions matching TRBD2. J was trimmed by 5 bases and V by 0 bases; bases with no gene match: 4. Looked up from germline, CDR1 is SGDLS and CDR2 is YYNGEE. This CDR3 has 15 residues. CDR3 amino acids: CASSVEQGGTGELFF. Written as DNA, the CDR3 is TGTGCCAGCAGCGTAGAGCAGGGAGGGACCGGGGAGCTGTTTTTT.

V gene TRBV24-1 combines with J gene TRBJ1-1; 9 bases align to TRBD1. J lost 5 bases, V lost 8 bases, and 8 bases had no gene match. This CDR3 contains 14 residues. CDR1 KGHDR and CDR2 SFDVKD come from the germline V gene. The CDR3 nucleotides read TGTGCCACCAAGGCACAGGGGGCGAGTACTGAAGCTTTCTTT. This gives the protein CATKAQGASTEAFF.

The chain is built from TRBV12-3 or TRBV12-4 and TRBJ2-7; TRBD1 matches at 11 bases. Losses at the gene ends were 7 bases for V and 4 bases for J; bases not matched to a gene: 3. The CDR3 runs to 13 residues. In DNA, the CDR3 is TGTGCCAGCACCGGGACAGGGGGATACGAGCAGTACTTC. Amino acids: CASTGTGGYEQYF.